The subject of this entry is one TCR beta chain. This entry is derived from a study of control samples from healthy donors and cancer patients. Libraries were prepared by immunoSEQ multiplex PCR; TCRdb keeps only in-frame clonotypes and omits some of them. The sample shows roughly 63,000 clones, more than 90% of them seen only once. This receptor was identified in a middle-aged man with colorectal cancer. What was sequenced was PBMCs.

CDR3 nucleotides: TGTGCCAGTAGTACAGGGAAAATCAAAAACATTCAGTACTTC. It specifies CASSTGKIKNIQYF. The rearrangement links TRBV19 to TRBJ2-4, with a weak D call TRBD1 (5 bases). V was clipped by 4 bases and J by 3 bases, with 10 bases between them. The germline CDR1 and CDR2 sequences are LNHDA and SQIVND (reference sequence). This CDR3 contains 14 residues.